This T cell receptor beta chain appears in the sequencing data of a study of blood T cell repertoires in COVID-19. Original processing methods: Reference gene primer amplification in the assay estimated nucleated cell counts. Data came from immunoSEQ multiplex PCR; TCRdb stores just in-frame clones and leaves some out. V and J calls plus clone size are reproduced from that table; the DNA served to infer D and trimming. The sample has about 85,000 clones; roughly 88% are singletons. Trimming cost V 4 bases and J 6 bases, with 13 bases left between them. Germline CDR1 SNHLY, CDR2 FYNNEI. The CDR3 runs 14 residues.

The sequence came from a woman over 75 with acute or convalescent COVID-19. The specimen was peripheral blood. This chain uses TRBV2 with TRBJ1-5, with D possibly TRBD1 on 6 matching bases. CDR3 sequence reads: CASSAQGRGQPQHF. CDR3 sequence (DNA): TGTGCCAGCAGTGCTCAGGGGAGGGGTCAGCCCCAGCATTTT.